Listed below are T cell receptor beta chains from one sample, sequenced in a study of blood T cell repertoires in COVID-19. Clones were sequenced by immunoSEQ multiplex PCR, and TCRdb holds only the in-frame ones, with some missing. The sample shows fewer than 100,000 clones, roughly 86% of them seen only once. Sequencing used peripheral blood. The receptors originated from a man in his fifties with acute or convalescent COVID-19. CDR3s include the opening cysteine and the closing phenylalanine or tryptophan. D genes are given only for firm matches. Clone size, where shown, is once, few, many, or a class for clones that have expanded.

>TRBJ2-7|-|TRBV13|TRBD2
CASSQGLAGGSTYEQYF
TGTGCCAGCAGCCAGGGACTAGCGGGAGGTTCTACCTACGAGCAGTACTTC
>TRBJ1-5|-|TRBV7-2|TRBD1
CASSFTGANQPQHF
TGTGCCAGCAGCTTTACAGGGGCTAATCAGCCCCAGCATTTT
>TRBJ1-1|-|TRBV6-6|-
CASRTEVYTEAFF
TGTGCCAGCCGGACGGAGGTATACACTGAAGCTTTCTTT
>TRBJ2-5|-|TRBV5-4|TRBD2
CASSSPRTSEAQYF
TGTGCCAGCAGCTCTCCGCGGACTAGCGAAGCCCAGTACTTC
>TRBJ2-7|-|TRBV5-4|-
CASSLQGYEQYF
TGTGCCAGCAGCCTACAGGGCTACGAGCAGTACTTC
>TRBJ1-5|-|TRBV18|-
CASSPGLSQPQHF
TGTGCCAGCTCACCAGGACTGTCCCAGCCCCAGCATTTT
>TRBJ2-5|-|TRBV11-2|-
CASSPGTTRPTQYF
TGTGCCAGCAGCCCCGGTACGACTAGGCCTACCCAGTACTTC
>TRBJ2-3|once|TRBV12-3/TRBV12-4|-
CASSPGEEMKQYF
TGTGCCAGCAGTCCCGGTGAAGAAATGAAGCAGTATTTT
>TRBJ2-2|-|TRBV7-9|-
CASSLDRTAGELFF
TGTGCCAGCAGCTTAGACAGGACCGCCGGGGAGCTGTTTTTT
>TRBJ1-3|-|TRBV4-1|-
CASSQSTGGGNTIYF
TGCGCCAGCAGCCAATCGACGGGGGGAGGAAACACCATATATTTT
>TRBJ2-7|-|TRBV6-5|TRBD1
CASSYPGQGAYEQYF
TGTGCCAGCAGTTACCCGGGACAGGGGGCCTACGAGCAGTACTTC
>TRBJ2-5|-|TRBV19|TRBD1
CASSIWTGAVGTQYF
TGTGCCAGTAGTATTTGGACAGGGGCGGTAGGGACCCAGTACTTC
>TRBJ2-3|once|TRBV27|TRBD2
CASMLAGGRSDTQYF
TGTGCCAGCATGTTAGCGGGAGGGCGTAGCGATACGCAGTATTTT
>TRBJ2-1|-|TRBV6-1|TRBD2
CASSERTSGSLGEQFF
TGTGCCAGCAGTGAACGGACTAGCGGGAGCCTGGGTGAGCAGTTCTTC
>TRBJ2-1|-|TRBV24-1|-
CATSDSRATSYNEQFF
TGTGCCACCAGTGATTCTCGAGCGACTAGCTACAATGAGCAGTTCTTC
>TRBJ1-1|-|TRBV18|-
CASSPTLQGGTEAFF
TGTGCCAGCTCGCCTACTTTACAGGGAGGGACTGAAGCTTTCTTT
>TRBJ1-6|-|TRBV5-4|-
CASSLDLILKNSPLHF
TGTGCCAGCAGCTTGGACCTCATACTGAAAAATTCACCCCTCCACTTT
>TRBJ2-7|-|TRBV4-1|-
CASSQTRDSTYEQYF
TGCGCCAGCAGCCAAACTCGGGACTCTACCTACGAGCAGTACTTC
>TRBJ2-3|once|TRBV5-8|TRBD2
CASSLAGRRAGERDTQYF
TGTGCCAGCAGCTTGGCCGGAAGACGGGCGGGAGAGAGAGATACGCAGTATTTT
>TRBJ2-3|-|TRBV2|-
CASSRGGLSTDTQYF
TGTGCCAGCAGCCGAGGTGGCCTTAGCACAGATACGCAGTATTTT
>TRBJ2-3|-|TRBV3-1/TRBV3-2|TRBD2
CASSPLLAGGPTTDTQYF
TGTGCCAGCAGCCCCCTACTAGCGGGAGGGCCCACCACAGATACGCAGTATTTT
>TRBJ2-7|few|TRBV4-1|-
CASSQVQGQSYEQYF
TGCGCCAGCAGCCAAGTACAAGGACAGTCCTACGAGCAGTACTTC
>TRBJ2-1|-|TRBV6-2/TRBV6-3|TRBD2
CASSSLVAGAYNEQFF
TGTGCCAGCAGTTCCCTCGTAGCGGGAGCCTACAATGAGCAGTTCTTC
>TRBJ1-5|-|TRBV18|-
CASSPRRTDSNQPQHF
TGTGCCAGCTCACCACGGAGGACGGATAGCAATCAGCCCCAGCATTTT
>TRBJ2-2|-|TRBV5-1|TRBD2
CASSLAQRGGGELFF
TGCGCCAGCAGCTTGGCCCAGCGGGGTGGCGGGGAGCTGTTTTTT
>TRBJ2-1|-|TRBV13|TRBD1
CASSETGVGSYNEQFF
TGTGCCAGCAGCGAGACAGGGGTTGGGTCCTACAATGAGCAGTTCTTC
>TRBJ1-5|once|TRBV6-2/TRBV6-3|TRBD1
CASSPGQGFQPQHF
TGTGCCAGCAGTCCGGGACAGGGTTTTCAGCCCCAGCATTTT
>TRBJ2-2|-|TRBV30|TRBD2
CAWSVSGTTTGELFF
TGTGCCTGGAGTGTATCCGGGACTACCACCGGGGAGCTGTTTTTT
>TRBJ2-1|-|TRBV18|TRBD2
CASSLGLASDEQFF
TGTGCCAGCTCACTCGGACTAGCCAGCGATGAGCAGTTCTTC